These 23 T cell receptor beta chains originate from one sample sequenced in a study of cytomegalovirus exposure and HLA in healthy donors. Amplification used 60 Vbeta primers and 13 Jbeta primers. Sequencing used immunoSEQ multiplex PCR; TCRdb keeps in-frame clones, though not all of them. Among some 170,000 clones listed, about 9% were seen once. Sample: PBMCs. All receptors come from a woman aged 30 to 39 in good health and CMV-seropositive.

The rearrangement uses TRBV19 and TRBJ2-4; D remains unclear. The CDR3 totals 15 residues. Germline lookup yields CDR1 LNHDA and CDR2 SQIVND (reference sequence). V was pared by 1 base and J by 4 bases, with 11 bases between. The CDR3 loop reads CASSIGQYDKNIQYF. DNA of the CDR3: TGTGCCAGTAGTATAGGGCAGTACGATAAAAACATTCAGTACTTC.

The chain combines TRBV18 with TRBJ2-7; TRBD2 agrees at 16 bases. With V trimmed by 6 bases and J by 5 bases, 19 bases remained unmatched. Germline V gene sequence: CDR1 KGHSH, CDR2 LQKENI. The CDR3 is 20 residues long. CDR3 region: CASSLRPGTSGRAGWNEQYF. The CDR3, as DNA: TGTGCCAGCTCGCTGCGGCCCGGGACTAGCGGGAGGGCCGGTTGGAACGAGCAGTACTTC. The full variable domain, completed using reference TRBV18 and TRBJ2-7, is NAGVMQNPRHLVRRRGQEARLRCSPMKGHSHVYWYRQLPEEGLKFMVYLQKENIIDESGMPKERFSAEFPKEGPSILRIQQVVRGDSAAYFCASSLRPGTSGRAGWNEQYFGPGTRLTVT.

This chain connects TRBV19 to TRBJ1-2, with TRBD1 matching 10 bases. From germline, CDR1 is LNHDA and CDR2 SQIVND (reference sequence). This CDR3 has 14 amino acids. V was clipped by 6 bases and J by 2 bases; unmatched bases: 3. DNA of the CDR3: TGTGCCAGTAGAGGGACAGGGGACAACTATGGCTACACCTTC. Its translation is CASRGTGDNYGYTF.

This clone was counted between two and nine times. V gene TRBV6-5 combines with J gene TRBJ2-7; TRBD2 aligns across 10 bases. The CDR3 length is 14 residues. V gave up 8 bases and J gave up 6 bases; unmatched junction bases: 10. CDR1 is MNHEY and CDR2 is SVGAGI in the germline V gene. In nucleotides, the CDR3 is TGTGCCAGCCGAAAGACACTAGCGGGAAGCGAGCAGTACTTC. As protein: CASRKTLAGSEQYF.

The rearrangement links TRBV29-1 to TRBJ2-7; D is unclear. Germline V gene lookup returns CDR1 SQVTM and CDR2 ANQGSEA. V was cut by 2 bases and J by 0 bases, with 5 bases left in between. This CDR3 is built from 12 residues. The DNA of the CDR3 is TGCAGCGTTGAAAGCACCTCCTACGAGCAGTACTTC. Translated: CSVESTSYEQYF.

The CDR3: CASSSLGDWGQPQHF. The CDR3 bases are TGTGCCAGCAGTTCCTTAGGGGATTGGGGTCAGCCCCAGCATTTT. The J gene is TRBJ1-5, the V gene TRBV6-5, with D maybe TRBD1 (5 bases). CDR3 size: 15 residues. V dropped 4 bases and J dropped 6 bases, with 16 bases sitting between them. The germline V gene has CDR1 MNHEY and CDR2 SVGAGI.

This clone was seen a handful of times. This sequence joins TRBV19 and TRBJ2-5; 9 bases line up with TRBD1. The V and J ends lost 5 bases and 5 bases, in that order; junction bases with no gene match: 9. CDR3 size: 15 residues. The germline V gene has CDR1 LNHDA and CDR2 SQIVND (reference sequence). The CDR3 nucleotides read TGTGCCAGTAGTCTGTGGGGACAGGGTGGCGAGACCCAGTACTTC. This codes for CASSLWGQGGETQYF.

The V and J genes are TRBV10-3 and TRBJ2-2; 8 nucleotides agree with TRBD2. Per germline, CDR1 ENHRY and CDR2 SYGVKD. This CDR3 is built from 16 residues. Trimming removed 2 bases from V and 5 bases from J; junction bases left unmatched: 7. CDR3 region: CAISEGAGGRTGELFF. CDR3 DNA sequence: TGTGCCATCAGTGAGGGGGCGGGAGGCCGAACCGGGGAGCTGTTTTTT.

This clone has more than one count but fewer than ten. The genes are TRBV10-3 and TRBJ1-2; 8 nucleotides align to TRBD1. V shed 2 bases, J shed 8 bases, and the junction held 4 bases outside the gene matches. This CDR3 has 13 residues. CDR1 ENHRY and CDR2 SYGVKD come from the germline V gene. DNA for the CDR3: TGTGCCATCAGTGAGGACAGGGGTATCGGCTACACCTTC. Amino acids: CAISEDRGIGYTF.

In this sample, this clone turned up a few times. The CDR3 here is CASSLGLAANTGELFF. The CDR3 DNA sequence: TGTGCCAGCAGCTTGGGACTAGCGGCGAACACCGGGGAGCTGTTTTTT. The chain is built from TRBV7-8 and TRBJ2-2; TRBD2 matches at 11 bases. Losses at the gene ends were 3 bases for V and 0 bases for J; bases not matched to a gene: 0. CDR1 is SGHVS, CDR2 FQNEAQ, per germline. The CDR3 spans 16 residues. Variable domain in full (rest from reference TRBV7-8 and TRBJ2-2): GAGVSQSPRYKVAKRGQDVALRCDPISGHVSLFWYQQALGQGPEFLTYFQNEAQLDKSGLPSDRFFAERPEGSVSTLKIQRTQQEDSAVYLCASSLGLAANTGELFFGEGSRLTVL.

This rearrangement joins TRBV7-2 to TRBJ2-6, with 7 bases identical to TRBD1. J lost 1 base, V lost 5 bases, and 14 bases had no gene match. This CDR3 has 19 residues. Germline values: CDR1 SGHTA, CDR2 FQGNSA. The CDR3 nucleotides are TGTGCCAGCAGCCCCTACAGGTCCCCCAGGGGGTCTGGGGCCAACGTCCTGACTTTC. Translation: CASSPYRSPRGSGANVLTF.

This clone was found a few times. The chain links TRBV9 to TRBJ2-5, with a possible D match to TRBD1 (5 bases). This CDR3 region has 17 residues. The germline CDR1 and CDR2 sequences are SGDLS and YYNGEE. Trimming removed 4 bases from V and 0 bases from J, with 19 bases in between. The CDR3 protein is CASSTPPPRQYQETQYF. CDR3 in DNA: TGTGCCAGCAGCACCCCTCCCCCACGACAGTACCAAGAGACCCAGTACTTC. The full variable domain, rest sourced from reference TRBV9 and TRBJ2-5, is DSGVTQTPKHLITATGQRVTLRCSPRSGDLSVYWYQQSLDQGLQFLIQYYNGEERAKGNILERFSAQQFPDLHSELNLSSLELGDSALYFCASSTPPPRQYQETQYFGPGTRLLVL.

This clone was picked up a small number of times. The V call is TRBV6-1, the J call TRBJ1-4; D might be TRBD1 (5 bases). Germline V CDR1 and CDR2: MNHNS, SASEGT. V was trimmed by 5 bases and J by 7 bases, leaving 14 bases between them. This CDR3 has 14 amino acids. CDR3 sequence: CASSHQGTGEKLFF. CDR3 bases: TGTGCCAGCAGTCATCAGGGAACAGGTGAAAAACTGTTTTTT.

Here the CDR3 reads CASTPGNTEAFF. In DNA, the CDR3 is TGTGCCAGCACTCCCGGGAACACTGAAGCTTTCTTT. This chain connects TRBV7-9 to TRBJ1-1, with D unclear. Germline CDR1 and CDR2: SEHNR and FQNEAQ (reference sequence). CDR3 size: 12 residues. The V end lost 7 bases, the J end lost 1 base, and 7 bases lay between the germline ends.

The rearrangement joins TRBV10-2 to TRBJ2-7; 14 bases are shared with TRBD2. In germline, CDR1 is WSHSY, CDR2 SAAADI. V shed 3 bases, J shed 2 bases, and the junction held 3 bases outside the gene matches. This CDR3 is built from 16 residues. The CDR3 loop reads CASSEPGLAGAYEQYF. Here the CDR3 DNA reads TGCGCCAGCAGTGAACCGGGACTAGCGGGAGCCTACGAGCAGTACTTC.

This clone appeared a few times. This sequence joins TRBV6-1 and TRBJ2-7; TRBD1 matches 8 bases. Losses at the gene ends were 4 bases for V and 1 base for J; bases not matched to a gene: 6. The CDR3 totals 15 residues. Germline V gene data show CDR1 as MNHNS and CDR2 as SASEGT. The CDR3 sequence: CASSALDRASYEQYF. As DNA, the CDR3 is TGTGCCAGCAGTGCATTGGACAGGGCATCCTACGAGCAGTACTTC.

This clone has a handful of counts. V usage is TRBV5-6 and J usage is TRBJ2-5; 7 bases map to TRBD1. V shed 0 bases and J 3 bases; nucleotides not matched to a gene: 8. From germline, CDR1 is SGHDT and CDR2 YYEEEE. CDR3 length: 16 residues. The DNA of the CDR3 is TGTGCCAGCAGCTTGGTTCCGACAGGGTGGGAAGAGACCCAGTACTTC. Translating it yields CASSLVPTGWEETQYF.

The chain employs TRBV7-9 and TRBJ2-2, with D possibly being TRBD1 (6 bases). This CDR3 contains 16 residues. V gave up 2 bases and J gave up 1 base, with 11 bases separating them. Germline V gene sequence: CDR1 SEHNR, CDR2 FQNEAQ (reference sequence). The DNA for the CDR3 is TGTGCCAGCAGCTTAATTGGGGGACAGAACACCGGGGAGCTGTTTTTT. Translation gives CASSLIGGQNTGELFF.

In this sample, this clone turned up a few times. The chain employs TRBV2 and TRBJ2-1, with D perhaps TRBD2 (6 bases). CDR3 length: 14 amino acids. The germline V gene encodes CDR1 SNHLY and CDR2 FYNNEI. Deletions cut 8 bases from V and 3 bases from J, with 14 bases between. Written as DNA, the CDR3 is TGTGCCAGCGTCAACGGGGGTTACTACAATGAGCAGTTCTTC. It yields the protein CASVNGGYYNEQFF.

The chain links TRBV5-1 to TRBJ2-5; TRBD2 matches 10 bases. The CDR3 covers 15 residues. V dropped 0 bases and J dropped 3; count of bases not matched to a gene: 2. CDR1 and CDR2 from the germline V gene are SGHRS and YFSETQ. This CDR3 reads CASSLAAGGKETQYF. In nucleotides, the CDR3 is TGCGCCAGCAGCTTGGCAGCGGGAGGGAAAGAGACCCAGTACTTC.

This chain uses TRBV5-5 with TRBJ2-7; 7 nucleotides line up with TRBD1. CDR3 length equals 14 residues. From germline, CDR1 is SGHKS and CDR2 YYEKEE (reference sequence). Unmatched junction bases numbered 5, after V lost 2 bases and J lost 3 bases. The CDR3 bases are TGTGCCAGCAGCTTAGCGACAGGGTTCTACGAGCAGTACTTC. This translates into CASSLATGFYEQYF. Full variable domain (rest looked up from reference TRBV5-5 and TRBJ2-7): DAGVTQSPTHLIKTRGQQVTLRCSPISGHKSVSWYQQVLGQGPQFIFQYYEKEERGRGNFPDRFSARQFPNYSSELNVNALLLGDSALYLCASSLATGFYEQYFGPGTRLTVT.

The chain employs TRBV5-1 and TRBJ2-7; 7 bases map to TRBD1. This CDR3 region has 14 residues. The V gene's germline CDR1 is SGHRS and CDR2 YFSETQ. Unmatched junction bases numbered 6, after V lost 0 bases and J lost 6 bases. The CDR3 loop reads CASSLDRGRSEQYF. Written as DNA, the CDR3 is TGCGCCAGCAGCTTGGACAGGGGCAGATCCGAGCAGTACTTC. The full variable domain, rest sourced from reference TRBV5-1 and TRBJ2-7, is KAGVTQTPRYLIKTRGQQVTLSCSPISGHRSVSWYQQTPGQGLQFLFEYFSETQRNKGNFPGRFSGRQFSNSRSEMNVSTLELGDSALYLCASSLDRGRSEQYFGPGTRLTVT.

The chain combines TRBV2 with TRBJ1-2; 10 bases are a match to TRBD1. The germline V gene has CDR1 SNHLY and CDR2 FYNNEI. Trimming at V came to 5 bases and at J to 3 bases, leaving 6 bases not matched to a gene. This CDR3 region has 15 residues. DNA for the CDR3: TGTGCCAGCAGTTCCGGGACAGGGGAGGACTATGGCTACACCTTC. It yields the protein CASSSGTGEDYGYTF.